Below, 20 T cell receptor beta chains from the same sample are listed, as sequenced in a study of breast tumors, draining lymph nodes, adjacent tissues listed by TCRdb under 2016. Lymph node samples were obtained from the axillary draining lymph nodes of breast cancer patients. Receptor libraries were prepared by multiplex PCR. This sample was sequenced with an Illumina HiSeq 2000. TCRdb reanalyzed the raw reads on its own, using fastp at Q25 for trimming and MiXCR for clone calling, and kept in-frame beta chains. For every CDR3 protein sequence, its rows merge into one entry that carries the most common genes and DNA. For this sample there are more than 100,000 distinct CDR3 sequences; about 20% appear just once. Roughly 2.7% of the sample rests with the top ten. What was sequenced was axillary lymph node tissue. These receptors were taken from a female donor with breast cancer. Some clones in this sample may be carry-over from other donors' samples.

Notes on this clonotype: Being one base from a much bigger clone, this may be a read error. The CDR3, as DNA: TGTGCCAGCAGCTTAGGCGCCGGGACTAGCGGGTACCAAGAGGCCCAGTACTTC. It specifies CASSLGAGTSGYQEAQYF. The chain is built from TRBV7-9 and TRBJ2-5, with 12 nucleotides matching TRBD2. The CDR3 covers 18 residues. In germline, CDR1 is SEHNR, CDR2 FQNEAQ (reference sequence).

A few counts support this clonotype. The chain links TRBV6-2 or TRBV6-3 to TRBJ1-5, with 8 bases aligning to TRBD1. Germline trimming cut 0 bases from V and 0 bases from J; bases unmatched to any gene: 10. Per germline, CDR1 MNHEY and CDR2 SVGEGT. The CDR3 extends over 19 amino acids. The CDR3 region has the DNA TGTGCCAGCAGTTACTCGAGTAGCAGGGGGCCGTATAGCAATCAGCCCCAGCATTTT. Translating it yields CASSYSSSRGPYSNQPQHF.

This clonotype has ten or more counts. The chain is built from TRBV6-5 and TRBJ2-3, with D possibly TRBD2 on 5 matching bases. Trimming removed 0 bases at V and 5 bases at J, with 6 bases between. The CDR3 totals 13 residues. Germline-derived CDR1 and CDR2 are MNHEY and SVGAGI. The chain's CDR3 is CASSYSRGDTQYF. CDR3 DNA sequence: TGTGCCAGCAGTTACTCCCGGGGAGATACGCAGTATTTT.

This clonotype has ten or more counts. The chain carries TRBV7-9 and TRBJ2-7; 7 bases are a match to TRBD2. V trimming: 4 bases; J trimming: 2 bases; junction bases outside the gene matches: 11. The CDR3 contains 16 residues. In germline, CDR1 is SEHNR, CDR2 FQNEAQ (reference sequence). The CDR3 sequence: CASSSRDYKSTYEQYF. CDR3 nucleotide sequence: TGTGCCAGCAGCTCCCGGGACTATAAATCGACCTACGAGCAGTACTTC.

This clonotype has ten or more counts. The chain has TRBV7-2 and TRBJ2-1; 7 nucleotides match TRBD2. J was trimmed by 7 bases and V by 0 bases; bases with no gene match: 6. The CDR3 contains 15 residues. Germline CDR1 reads SGHTA; CDR2 reads FQGNSA. CDR3 nucleotide sequence: TGTGCCAGCAGCTTAGCGGGAGGGGCCATTAATGAGCAGTTCTTC. Protein product: CASSLAGGAINEQFF. The full variable domain, in which reference TRBV7-2 and TRBJ2-1 provide the parts outside the CDR3, is GAGVSQSPSNKVTEKGKDVELRCDPISGHTALYWYRQSLGQGLEFLIYFQGNSAPDKSGLPSDRFSAERTGGSVSTLTIQRTQQEDSAVYLCASSLAGGAINEQFFGPGTRLTVL.

This clonotype was seen ten or more times. V usage is TRBV2 and J usage is TRBJ2-1; 8 bases are a match to TRBD2. The V and J ends lost 8 bases and 6 bases, in that order; junction bases with no gene match: 9. Germline V CDR1 and CDR2: SNHLY, FYNNEI. The CDR3 covers 14 residues. The CDR3 nucleotides read TGTGCCAGCGCTCGCCTGAGCGGGAGCAATGAGCAGTTCTTC. The encoded protein is CASARLSGSNEQFF.

This clonotype was detected many times. The rearrangement joins TRBV10-3 to TRBJ2-6; TRBD2 aligns across 7 bases. Per germline, CDR1 ENHRY and CDR2 SYGVKD. V dropped 4 bases and J dropped 1; count of bases not matched to a gene: 4. This CDR3 spans 16 amino acids. CDR3 residues: CAISGGGSSGANVLTF. The DNA for the CDR3 is TGTGCCATCAGTGGGGGCGGGAGTTCTGGGGCCAACGTCCTGACTTTC.

This clonotype has a count of ten or more. J is TRBJ2-7 and V is TRBV19; 7 nucleotides align to TRBD2. J gave up 0 bases and V 3 bases, and 2 bases lay outside the gene matches. Germline values: CDR1 LNHDA, CDR2 SQIVND (reference sequence). The CDR3 has 14 amino acids. In nucleotides, the CDR3 is TGTGCCAGTAGTATGGCTAGCGGCTCCTACGAGCAGTACTTC. Protein: CASSMASGSYEQYF.

There are many counts of this clonotype. The chain carries TRBV30 and TRBJ1-4; possible D gene TRBD1, 5 bases. The length of the CDR3 is 12 residues. V dropped 4 bases and J dropped 8 bases, with 11 bases sitting between them. Germline V gene data show CDR1 as GTSNPN and CDR2 as SVGIG (reference sequence). The CDR3 spells CAWNGAGEKLFF. In nucleotides, the CDR3 is TGTGCCTGGAACGGGGCTGGGGAAAAACTGTTTTTT.

This clonotype was counted ten times or more. The gene calls are TRBV28 and TRBJ2-7; 9 positions match TRBD1. The CDR3 totals 15 residues. The V gene end was trimmed by 5 bases and the J gene end by 5 bases; junction bases not matched to a gene: 10. CDR1 and CDR2 (germline): MDHEN, SYDVKM. CDR3 residues: CASSPSRDRVHEQYF. In DNA, the CDR3 is TGTGCCAGCAGTCCATCCCGGGACAGGGTCCACGAGCAGTACTTC. Together with reference TRBV28 and TRBJ2-7, the CDR3 gives the full variable domain: DVKVTQSSRYLVKRTGEKVFLECVQDMDHENMFWYRQDPGLGLRLIYFSYDVKMKEKGDIPEGYSVSREKKERFSLILESASTNQTSMYLCASSPSRDRVHEQYFGPGTRLTVT.

This clonotype was counted a few times. The V call is TRBV28, the J call TRBJ2-2; D possibly corresponds to TRBD1 (6 bases). V was shortened by 7 bases and J by 4 bases, with 13 bases between the two germline ends. The length of the CDR3 is 14 residues. Germline lookup yields CDR1 MDHEN and CDR2 SYDVKM. The chain's CDR3 is CASTLQTGTGELFF. CDR3 DNA: TGTGCCAGCACACTTCAGACAGGCACCGGGGAGCTGTTTTTT.

This clonotype has a count of ten or more. The chain is built from TRBV10-2 and TRBJ2-1, with 9 positions matching TRBD2. CDR1 and CDR2 (germline): WSHSY, SAAADI. The V segment lost 4 bases and the J segment 5 bases; nucleotides outside the gene matches: 9. CDR3 length equals 16 residues. This chain's CDR3 is CASSGRGAGGDNEQFF. CDR3 nucleotide sequence: TGCGCCAGCAGTGGGAGAGGTGCGGGAGGGGACAATGAGCAGTTCTTC.

This clonotype occurred many times. V is TRBV7-9 and J is TRBJ1-4; D remains ambiguous. Deletions cut 2 bases from V and 7 bases from J, with 14 bases between. The germline V gene has CDR1 SEHNR and CDR2 FQNEAQ (reference sequence). The CDR3 contains 15 residues. CDR3 in amino acids: CASSLSRVGSEKLFF. The DNA of the CDR3 is TGTGCCAGCAGCTTAAGCCGGGTGGGAAGTGAAAAACTGTTTTTT. Full variable domain (missing parts from reference TRBV7-9 and TRBJ1-4): DTGVSQNPRHKITKRGQNVTFRCDPISEHNRLYWYRQTLGQGPEFLTYFQNEAQLEKSRLLSDRFSAERPKGSFSTLEIQRTEQGDSAMYLCASSLSRVGSEKLFFGSGTQLSVL.

This clonotype came up many times. V and J are TRBV4-1 and TRBJ2-1; TRBD1 aligns across 7 bases. J lost 9 bases, V lost 2 bases, and 19 bases had no gene match. The CDR3 has 18 amino acids. Germline V gene sequence: CDR1 MGHRA, CDR2 YSYEKL. The CDR3 DNA sequence: TGCGCCAGCAGCCAACTCCGGCAGCAGGACAGGCCGATGGGTGAGCAGTTCTTC. It specifies CASSQLRQQDRPMGEQFF.

The sample holds a few counts of this clonotype. V is TRBV11-1 and J is TRBJ2-3; no reliable D call. This CDR3 has 13 residues. Germline CDR1 and CDR2: SGHAT and FQDESV (reference sequence). Trimming took 5 bases from V and 2 from J, leaving 8 bases between them. CDR3 DNA: TGTGCCAGCAGCCCCAAGACCACAGATACGCAGTATTTT. It translates to CASSPKTTDTQYF.

The sample holds many counts of this clonotype. V is TRBV6-5 and J is TRBJ2-1; the D gene is possibly TRBD1 (7 bases). V shed 2 bases and J shed 5 bases, with 16 bases lying between them. The CDR3 is made up of 16 amino acids. Germline values: CDR1 MNHEY, CDR2 SVGAGI. CDR3 DNA sequence: TGTGCCAGCAGTTACGCTGGAGGGGGCCAAGACAATGAGCAGTTCTTC. The encoded protein is CASSYAGGGQDNEQFF.

This clonotype was found many times. The chain combines TRBV5-1 with TRBJ1-2; possible D gene TRBD1, 6 bases. Germline V gene data show CDR1 as SGHRS and CDR2 as YFSETQ. CDR3 size: 16 residues. The germline V and J ends were trimmed by 1 base and 4 bases, with 17 bases remaining between them. The DNA for the CDR3 is TGCGCCAGCAGCTTGTTGGCCACCGGGACACCCTATGGCTACACCTTC. Amino acids: CASSLLATGTPYGYTF.

This clonotype was detected a few times. V and J are TRBV7-2 and TRBJ1-4; 8 bases fit TRBD1. Germline lookup yields CDR1 SGHTA and CDR2 FQGNSA. The CDR3 runs 15 residues. Trimming at V came to 5 bases and at J to 8 bases, leaving 10 bases not matched to a gene. CDR3 in DNA: TGTGCCAGCAGCCGAGGACAGGGAGTAGGGGAAAAACTGTTTTTT. This translates into CASSRGQGVGEKLFF.

This clonotype has ten or more counts. The gene calls are TRBV12-3 or TRBV12-4 and TRBJ2-7, with TRBD1 as a possible D gene (6 bases). There are 14 residues in the CDR3. V shed 3 bases and J shed 3 bases, with 12 bases lying between them. The CDR3 nucleotides read TGTGCCAGCAGTTTTGTGGGACACCTCTACGAGCAGTACTTC. Protein sequence: CASSFVGHLYEQYF.

Remarks on this clonotype: With a much larger clone just one base away, this may be a read error. The chain carries TRBV28 and TRBJ2-7; D gene ambiguous. Germline CDR1 is MDHEN and CDR2 is SYDVKM. The CDR3 is made up of 11 amino acids. V was trimmed by 6 bases and J by 2 bases, leaving 5 bases between them. CDR3 sequence: CASRETYEQYF. The CDR3 DNA sequence: TGTGCCAGCAGGGAAACCTACGAGCAGTACTTC.